Presented here are 30 T cell receptor beta chains from one specimen sequenced in a study of cytomegalovirus exposure and HLA in healthy donors (dated by TCRdb to the late 2010s). Libraries were constructed by the immunoSEQ multiplex PCR assay. For the multiplex PCR, a mixture combining 60 forward primers for TCR Vbeta segments and 13 reverse primers for TCR Jbeta segments was used. TCRdb obtained this table from immuneACCESS and retained in-frame rearrangements with V and J assigned. These tables miss some clones; where compared with another copy, unresolved V genes account for less than half of the shortfall, and the remainder is unexplained. The sample profile shows approximately 220,000 clones; 60% to 80% of them were found once. 1.5% to 2% of the sample lies in the top ten. Sequencing used PBMCs. The receptors were gathered from a male donor in good health and CMV-seronegative.

The rearrangement joins TRBV27 to TRBJ2-6, with unresolved D. The CDR3 covers 13 residues. With 7 bases removed from V and 0 bases from J, the gap between germline ends came to 4 bases. Looked up from germline, CDR1 is MNHEY and CDR2 is SMNVEV (reference sequence). The CDR3 spells CASTGSGANVLTF. The CDR3 bases are TGTGCCAGCACCGGCTCTGGGGCCAACGTCCTGACTTTC.

The chain links TRBV6-5 to TRBJ1-5, with a possible D match to TRBD1 (5 bases). The germline CDR1 and CDR2 sequences are MNHEY and SVGAGI. The V end was cut by 0 bases, the J end by 5 bases, with 11 bases between. The CDR3 has 15 residues. The CDR3 sequence is CASSYSKTADQPQHF. The CDR3 DNA is TGTGCCAGCAGTTACTCGAAGACAGCCGATCAGCCCCAGCATTTT.

The V gene is TRBV4-3, the J gene TRBJ1-1; the D is unclear. The CDR3 is 15 residues long. V was pared by 0 bases and J by 1 base, with 9 bases between. Germline V gene data show CDR1 as LGHNA and CDR2 as YSLEER. As DNA, the CDR3 is TGCGCCAGCAGCCAAGATTTCACGGGGAACACTGAAGCTTTCTTT. Encoded protein: CASSQDFTGNTEAFF.

The chain has TRBV19 and TRBJ1-1; TRBD1 is a possible D gene (6 bases). This CDR3 has 15 amino acids. In germline, CDR1 is LNHDA, CDR2 SQIVND (reference sequence). The V gene lost 8 bases and the J gene lost 3 bases, with 19 bases spanning the gap. CDR3 DNA: TGTGCCAGTTGCGCGCTTGGTGAGGGGGACACTGAAGCTTTCTTT. Protein product: CASCALGEGDTEAFF.

The chain combines TRBV30 with TRBJ1-2, with TRBD1 matching over 10 bases. This CDR3 is 15 amino acids long. V dropped 3 bases and J dropped 8; count of bases not matched to a gene: 12. Germline V CDR1 and CDR2: GTSNPN, SVGIG (reference sequence). CDR3: CAWRRDRGSLGGYTF. The CDR3 DNA sequence: TGTGCCTGGAGACGGGACAGGGGTTCTCTAGGGGGCTACACCTTC.

The J gene is TRBJ2-2, the V gene TRBV19; TRBD1 matches 7 bases. The CDR3 contains 14 residues. Per germline, CDR1 LNHDA and CDR2 SQIVND (reference sequence). V was clipped by 7 bases and J by 4 bases; unmatched bases: 6. CDR3 protein: CASTEGASTGELFF. In nucleotides, the CDR3 is TGTGCCAGTACCGAGGGGGCTTCCACCGGGGAGCTGTTTTTT. Full variable domain (remainder filled in from reference TRBV19 and TRBJ2-2): DGGITQSPKYLFRKEGQNVTLSCEQNLNHDAMYWYRQDPGQGLRLIYYSQIVNDFQKGDIAEGYSVSREKKESFPLTVTSAQKNPTAFYLCASTEGASTGELFFGEGSRLTVL.

The chain links TRBV7-2 to TRBJ2-5; TRBD2 agrees at 8 bases. The germline V gene has CDR1 SGHTA and CDR2 FQGNSA. The length of the CDR3 is 16 residues. Losses at the gene ends were 5 bases for V and 4 bases for J; bases not matched to a gene: 12. The DNA for the CDR3 is TGTGCCAGCAGCCCCCAAGCGGGAGTGGTTGGAGAGACCCAGTACTTC. Encoded protein: CASSPQAGVVGETQYF.

This rearrangement joins TRBV4-3 to TRBJ2-5; D perhaps matches TRBD2 (6 bases). The length of the CDR3 is 15 residues. Germline-derived CDR1 and CDR2 are LGHNA and YSLEER. With 3 bases removed from V and 11 bases from J, the gap between germline ends came to 22 bases. CDR3 region: CASSHSLVGPGEQYF. The CDR3 nucleotides are TGCGCCAGCAGCCATTCTCTAGTCGGGCCGGGAGAGCAGTACTTC.

V is TRBV27 and J is TRBJ1-1; 8 nucleotides agree with TRBD1. This CDR3 comprises 15 residues. Germline V gene sequence: CDR1 MNHEY, CDR2 SMNVEV (reference sequence). With V trimmed by 5 bases and J by 0 bases, 5 bases remained unmatched. The CDR3 protein is CASSETGQVNTEAFF. CDR3 coding DNA: TGTGCCAGCAGTGAAACGGGACAGGTGAACACTGAAGCTTTCTTT.

Only one count was recorded for this clone. The rearrangement links TRBV29-1 to TRBJ2-5; no definite D call. This CDR3 comprises 11 residues. CDR1 and CDR2 (germline): SQVTM, ANQGSEA. The V gene lost 8 bases and the J gene lost 4 bases, with 11 bases spanning the gap. The CDR3 region is CSTRLGETQYF. CDR3 nucleotide sequence: TGCAGCACCAGGCTCGGAGAGACCCAGTACTTC. Together with reference TRBV29-1 and TRBJ2-5, the CDR3 gives the full variable domain: SAVISQKPSRDICQRGTSLTIQCQVDSQVTMMFWYRQQPGQSLTLIATANQGSEATYESGFVIDKFPISRPNLTFSTLTVSNMSPEDSSIYLCSTRLGETQYFGPGTRLLVL.

This chain joins TRBV6-6 and TRBJ2-7; D not certain. The CDR3 consists of 11 residues. Trimming removed 0 bases from V and 8 bases from J, with 5 bases in between. CDR1 and CDR2 from the germline V gene are MNHNY and SVGAGI (reference sequence). The CDR3 DNA reads as TGTGCCAGCAGTTACTCGCAGAAGCAGTACTTC. Translated, it gives CASSYSQKQYF.

In its sample, this clone was seen a few times. The chain joins TRBV29-1 to TRBJ2-7, with D possibly TRBD2 on 5 matching bases. The CDR3 runs 13 residues. Germline V gene sequence: CDR1 SQVTM, CDR2 ANQGSEA. The V end lost 4 bases, the J end lost 2 bases, and 12 bases lay between the germline ends. This CDR3 reads CSVGWEFPYEQYF. In DNA, the CDR3 is TGCAGCGTTGGGTGGGAGTTCCCCTACGAGCAGTACTTC.

The rearrangement links TRBV7-6 to TRBJ2-7, with 15 nucleotides matching TRBD2. The CDR3 spans 14 residues. Germline V lookup: CDR1 SGHVS, CDR2 FNYEAQ. Trimming at V came to 5 bases and at J to 6 bases, leaving 2 bases not matched to a gene. CDR3 DNA: TGTGCCAGCAGCGAGGGACTAGCGGGAGGCGAGCAGTACTTC. Protein product: CASSEGLAGGEQYF.

The rearrangement links TRBV19 to TRBJ1-5, with 7 positions matching TRBD1. Germline loops: CDR1 LNHDA, CDR2 SQIVND (reference sequence). J was trimmed by 4 bases and V by 6 bases; bases with no gene match: 6. The CDR3 contains 14 residues. CDR3 sequence (DNA): TGTGCCAGTAGAGCGACAGGGAATAATCAGCCCCAGCATTTT. Translated: CASRATGNNQPQHF.

As to this clone: This specimen includes other DNA sequences encoding the same CDR3. V and J are TRBV5-1 and TRBJ2-2; 7 bases are shared with TRBD1. The germline CDR1 and CDR2 sequences are SGHRS and YFSETQ. This CDR3 spans 16 amino acids. The trim removed 4 bases at V and 4 bases at J, leaving 10 bases unmatched. The CDR3 sequence is CASSLLPGGITGELFF. The CDR3 nucleotides read TGCGCCAGCAGCCTGCTTCCAGGGGGAATCACCGGGGAGCTGTTTTTT.

This chain links TRBV9 with TRBJ2-3; 14 bases are shared with TRBD2. Germline CDR1 SGDLS, CDR2 YYNGEE. Losses at the gene ends were 3 bases for V and 2 bases for J; bases not matched to a gene: 5. The CDR3 covers 17 residues. The CDR3 here is CASSASTSGGATDTQYF. CDR3 DNA: TGTGCCAGCAGCGCGTCGACTAGCGGGGGGGCCACAGATACGCAGTATTTT.

This clone came up once. This chain uses TRBV28 with TRBJ2-2; 7 nucleotides line up with TRBD2. Germline V gene sequence: CDR1 MDHEN, CDR2 SYDVKM. CDR3 length: 15 residues. Trimming removed 3 bases from V and 1 base from J; junction bases left unmatched: 2. The CDR3 region is CASSFLAVNTGELFF. The CDR3 coding sequence is TGTGCCAGCAGTTTCCTAGCGGTGAACACCGGGGAGCTGTTTTTT.

This sequence joins TRBV4-2 and TRBJ2-3; TRBD2 agrees at 12 bases. The germline V gene encodes CDR1 LGHNA and CDR2 YNFKEQ. The trim removed 0 bases at V and 1 base at J, leaving 5 bases unmatched. CDR3 length: 18 amino acids. In DNA, the CDR3 is TGTGCCAGCAGCCAAGATGGGCTAGCGGGGGGGGGCACAGATACGCAGTATTTT. Protein sequence: CASSQDGLAGGGTDTQYF.

The chain recombines TRBV4-1 with TRBJ1-1; weak D call: TRBD1 (5 bases). Between the trimmed V and J ends, which lost 5 bases and 3 bases, there was a span of 10 bases. The CDR3 runs 13 residues. Germline V lookup: CDR1 MGHRA, CDR2 YSYEKL. The CDR3 nucleotides are TGCGCCAGCAGCGAGTCAGGGCACACTGAAGCTTTCTTT. Protein: CASSESGHTEAFF.

The table lists this clone with a few counts. V usage is TRBV19 and J usage is TRBJ1-5; D is uncertain. V dropped 6 bases and J dropped 0 bases, with 3 bases sitting between them. The CDR3 is 12 residues long. Germline-derived CDR1 and CDR2 are LNHDA and SQIVND (reference sequence). CDR3 bases: TGTGCCAGTAGCCATAGCAATCAGCCCCAGCATTTT. It specifies CASSHSNQPQHF.

This clone has just one count. The chain employs TRBV6-1 and TRBJ2-7; tentative D call: TRBD2 (5 bases). This CDR3 spans 15 amino acids. The germline CDR1 and CDR2 sequences are MNHNS and SASEGT. V gave up 3 bases and J gave up 3 bases, with 15 bases separating them. The CDR3 nucleotides are TGTGCCAGCAGTGACTTCCGAGACTACCTCTACGAGCAGTACTTC. Amino acids: CASSDFRDYLYEQYF.

The chain is built from TRBV4-3 and TRBJ1-4; TRBD1 matches at 8 bases. The germline CDR1 and CDR2 sequences are LGHNA and YSLEER. The CDR3 is 15 amino acids. The junction had 8 bases not matched to a gene; V was cut back by 4 bases and J by 7 bases. CDR3 DNA: TGCGCCAGCAGCCGCCTTACAGGGGGGGGTGAAAAACTGTTTTTT. Translating gives CASSRLTGGGEKLFF.

The rearrangement links TRBV4-3 to TRBJ2-3; TRBD2 matches 7 bases. Trimming took 0 bases from V and 4 from J; bases not matched to a gene: 4. The CDR3 extends over 15 amino acids. Germline CDR1 reads LGHNA; CDR2 reads YSLEER. The CDR3 nucleotides read TGCGCCAGCAGCCAAGATGGGACTATGGCAGATACGCAGTATTTT. Translated: CASSQDGTMADTQYF.

The gene calls are TRBV5-6 and TRBJ1-1; possibly TRBD1 for D (5 bases). There are 16 residues in the CDR3. Trimming left V 2 bases short and J 5 bases short, with 19 bases between. Germline V gene lookup returns CDR1 SGHDT and CDR2 YYEEEE. CDR3 nucleotide sequence: TGTGCCAGCAGCTTTAGAGGTCTGGGGGGAAGGACTGAAGCTTTCTTT. This codes for CASSFRGLGGRTEAFF. The complete variable domain, with remaining parts taken from reference TRBV5-6 and TRBJ1-1, reads DAGVTQSPTHLIKTRGQQVTLRCSPKSGHDTVSWYQQALGQGPQFIFQYYEEEERQRGNFPDRFSGHQFPNYSSELNVNALLLGDSALYLCASSFRGLGGRTEAFFGQGTRLTVV.

The chain joins TRBV14 to TRBJ2-5; TRBD1 matches 7 bases. The CDR3 is 16 amino acids. J was trimmed by 4 bases and V by 1 base; bases with no gene match: 9. The V gene's germline CDR1 is SGHDN and CDR2 FVKESK. CDR3 sequence (DNA): TGTGCCAGCAGCCAAGTTGGGCAGGGGGTCCGAGAGACCCAGTACTTC. It codes for CASSQVGQGVRETQYF.

This chain connects TRBV9 to TRBJ2-2; maybe TRBD1 (5 bases). The V and J ends lost 0 bases and 7 bases respectively, with 13 bases between them. Germline V lookup: CDR1 SGDLS, CDR2 YYNGEE. This CDR3 has 15 residues. This CDR3 reads CASSVGSGWYGELFF. The CDR3 region has the DNA TGTGCCAGCAGCGTAGGGTCAGGGTGGTACGGGGAGCTGTTTTTT.

The rearrangement links TRBV7-2 to TRBJ2-4; 7 bases fit TRBD1. The germline CDR1 and CDR2 sequences are SGHTA and FQGNSA. After removal of 8 bases from V and 0 bases from J, the junction contained 1 base not matched to a gene. The length of the CDR3 is 13 residues. CDR3 bases: TGTGCCAGCGGGGACAGAGCCAAAAACATTCAGTACTTC. Residues: CASGDRAKNIQYF.

This clone appeared a single time. The chain links TRBV9 to TRBJ1-3; TRBD1 might be the D (6 bases). Trimming removed 4 bases from V and 0 bases from J, with 11 bases in between. The CDR3 length is 15 residues. CDR1 and CDR2 from the germline V gene are SGDLS and YYNGEE. This CDR3 reads CASSPRGISGNTIYF. DNA of the CDR3: TGTGCCAGCAGCCCCAGGGGAATCTCTGGAAACACCATATATTTT. The variable domain in full, with the rest retrieved from reference TRBV9 and TRBJ1-3, is DSGVTQTPKHLITATGQRVTLRCSPRSGDLSVYWYQQSLDQGLQFLIQYYNGEERAKGNILERFSAQQFPDLHSELNLSSLELGDSALYFCASSPRGISGNTIYFGEGSWLTVV.

V gene TRBV6-6 combines with J gene TRBJ2-1; 7 bases fit TRBD2. The CDR3 is 15 amino acids. Germline V gene sequence: CDR1 MNHNY, CDR2 SVGAGI (reference sequence). The J segment lost 1 base and the V segment lost 2 bases, leaving 2 bases of the junction unmatched. The CDR3 DNA is TGTGCCAGCAGTTACGCGGGAGAATCCTACAATGAGCAGTTCTTC. Amino acid sequence: CASSYAGESYNEQFF.

This clone came up a few times. The rearrangement links TRBV5-1 to TRBJ2-1, with 10 bases matching TRBD2. The CDR3 totals 15 residues. Trimming removed 4 bases from V and 1 base from J; junction bases left unmatched: 2. Germline loops: CDR1 SGHRS, CDR2 YFSETQ. The CDR3 coding sequence is TGCGCCAGCAGCCAGCGGGAGGGATCCTACAATGAGCAGTTCTTC. Residues: CASSQREGSYNEQFF.